The clone carrying this T cell receptor (beta chain) was seen a single time. An end of the junction differs from the germline gene, which may be a read error. The data are from a study of T cells in Graves' hyperthyroidism and ophthalmopathy. Per germline, CDR1 GTSNPN and CDR2 SVGIG (reference sequence). This CDR3 is built from 12 residues. RNA transcripts served as the template for amplifying TCR beta CDR3 regions. First-round RT-PCR with HTBI primers amplified the TCR CDR3 region. TCRdb re-called the multiplex PCR reads through MiXCR, storing one row per CDR3 protein. The sample carries under 550,000 distinct CDR3 sequences, 15% to 20% recorded once.

J is TRBJ1-1 and V is TRBV30; 7 bases map to TRBD1. The clonotype comes from a man aged 35-49 years with Graves' ophthalmopathy. Sequenced input: blood. CDR3 residues: CAWDRENTEALF. CDR3 bases: TGTGCCTGGGACAGGGAGAACACTGAAGCTCTCTTT.